One sample yielded the 3 T cell receptor beta chains listed below, sequenced in a study of blood T cell repertoires in COVID-19. Repertoires were generated with immunoSEQ multiplex PCR, while TCRdb's copy carries only in-frame clones and drops some. This sample has about 150,000 clones; more than 80% occur once, and the top ten carry around 3.3%. Sample: peripheral blood. The receptors were gathered from a woman aged 55-75 years with active COVID-19.

The chain joins TRBV6-2 or TRBV6-3 to TRBJ2-1, with D hard to call. Trimming removed 5 bases from V and 9 bases from J, with 8 bases in between. Germline-derived CDR1 and CDR2 are MNHEY and SVGEGT. The CDR3 has 11 residues. CDR3 nucleotides: TGTGCCAGCAGTGACCGGGTTGAGCAGTTCTTC. Translating it yields CASSDRVEQFF.

The J gene is TRBJ1-2, the V gene TRBV27, with 10 nucleotides matching TRBD1. CDR3 size: 16 residues. CDR1 MNHEY and CDR2 SMNVEV come from the germline V gene (reference sequence). V was clipped by 6 bases and J by 4 bases; unmatched bases: 11. Here the CDR3 reads CASSSAGDRGLYGYTF. The CDR3 DNA follows: TGTGCCAGCAGCTCTGCCGGGGACAGGGGTCTCTATGGCTACACCTTC.

The chain is built from TRBV9 and TRBJ2-3, with D possibly being TRBD2 (5 bases). Germline CDR1 is SGDLS and CDR2 is YYNGEE. V lost 0 bases, J lost 2 bases, and 13 bases lay in between. This CDR3 spans 16 amino acids. CDR3 coding DNA: TGTGCCAGCAGCGTAGATGCGGGCTATTACACAGATACGCAGTATTTT. Protein: CASSVDAGYYTDTQYF.